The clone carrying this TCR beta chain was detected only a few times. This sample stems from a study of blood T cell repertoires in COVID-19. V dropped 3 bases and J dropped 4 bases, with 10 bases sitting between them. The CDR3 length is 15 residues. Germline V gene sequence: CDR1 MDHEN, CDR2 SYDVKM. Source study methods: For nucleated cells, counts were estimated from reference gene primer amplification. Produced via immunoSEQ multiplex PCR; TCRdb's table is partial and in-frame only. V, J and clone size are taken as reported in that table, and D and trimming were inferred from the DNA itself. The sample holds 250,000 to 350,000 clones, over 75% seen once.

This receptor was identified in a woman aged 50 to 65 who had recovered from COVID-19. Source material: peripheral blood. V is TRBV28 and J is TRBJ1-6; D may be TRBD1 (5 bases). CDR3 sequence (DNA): TGTGCCAGCAGTTTGTTCCAGGGTTATAATTCACCCCTCCACTTT. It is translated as CASSLFQGYNSPLHF.